Below are 22 T cell receptor beta chains sequenced from a single sample in a study of beta chain features in type 1 diabetes (dated by TCRdb to between 2017 and 2018). Library preparation was by the immunoSEQ multiplex PCR assay. The High Capacity cDNA Reverse Transcription Kit was used to reverse transcribe all of the isolated RNA, meaning that expressed TCRB transcripts were what got sequenced. This is the immuneACCESS table as TCRdb keeps it, with only in-frame sequences that have V and J called. A part of the clones is gone; compared with another copy, unresolved V genes explain less than half, and the rest is unexplained. The sample has about 240,000 clones on record, 25% to 30% of them singletons. Clones ranked in the top ten supply approximately 4% of the sample. Input material: central memory CD4+ T cells from blood. The receptor set was obtained from a man younger than 45 in good health.

The genes are TRBV27 and TRBJ1-1; D is undetermined. Trimming left V 3 bases short and J 2 bases short, with 13 bases between. Germline lookup yields CDR1 MNHEY and CDR2 SMNVEV (reference sequence). The CDR3 covers 15 residues. CDR3 bases: TGTGCCAGCAGTTTCGAGGGTCTGGGAAACACTGAAGCTTTCTTT. Translating gives CASSFEGLGNTEAFF.

The chain employs TRBV19 and TRBJ2-6; 7 positions agree with TRBD1. CDR3 length equals 17 residues. Germline V gene lookup returns CDR1 LNHDA and CDR2 SQIVND (reference sequence). The J segment lost 0 bases and the V segment lost 4 bases, leaving 6 bases of the junction unmatched. For the CDR3, the DNA is TGTGCCAGTAGTAACACAGGGGCCGGCTCTGGGGCCAACGTCCTGACTTTC. Its protein product is CASSNTGAGSGANVLTF.

This clone was picked up a small number of times. The chain combines TRBV29-1 with TRBJ2-7; 10 nucleotides line up with TRBD1. This CDR3 is 12 amino acids long. V dropped 8 bases and J dropped 5; count of bases not matched to a gene: 6. Germline CDR1 SQVTM, CDR2 ANQGSEA. CDR3 coding DNA: TGCAGCCCCCGGGACAGGGGCCACGAGCAGTACTTC. Amino acid sequence: CSPRDRGHEQYF.

This clone was observed many times. The chain links TRBV21-1 to TRBJ2-2. TRBV21-1 represents a pseudogene. This CDR3 has 17 residues. CDR3 in DNA: TGTGCCAGCAGCAAAGCCGGGCCGACCCCGTGGACCGGGGAGCTGTTTTTT. Translated: CASSKAGPTPWTGELFF.

The rearrangement links TRBV28 to TRBJ2-4; no firm D call. The CDR3 is made up of 15 amino acids. Germline lookup yields CDR1 MDHEN and CDR2 SYDVKM. Trimming pared 5 bases from V and 1 base from J, leaving 12 bases between. CDR3 bases: TGTGCCAGCAGTCCCCAGCAGGTGGCCAAAAACATTCAGTACTTC. Protein sequence: CASSPQQVAKNIQYF.

The rearrangement uses TRBV7-9 and TRBJ1-5; D remains ambiguous. Per the germline V gene, CDR1 is SEHNR and CDR2 is FQNEAQ (reference sequence). The CDR3 covers 15 residues. V lost 5 bases to trimming and J lost 3 bases, with 14 bases between them. CDR3 nucleotide sequence: TGTGCCAGCAGCCCTCCGAAACAGAACAATCAGCCCCAGCATTTT. Amino acid sequence: CASSPPKQNNQPQHF.

The chain is built from TRBV25-1 and TRBJ2-5, with D perhaps matching TRBD1 (5 bases). CDR3 size: 15 residues. V was pared by 2 bases and J by 2 bases, with 12 bases between. Germline CDR1 MGHDK, CDR2 SYGVNS. The CDR3 is CASSELGETQETQYF. For the CDR3, the DNA is TGTGCCAGCAGTGAACTAGGGGAAACTCAAGAGACCCAGTACTTC. Complete variable domain (other parts from reference TRBV25-1 and TRBJ2-5): EADIYQTPRYLVIGTGKKITLECSQTMGHDKMYWYQQDPGMELHLIHYSYGVNSTEKGDLSSESTVSRIRTEHFPLTLESARPSHTSQYLCASSELGETQETQYFGPGTRLLVL.

This clone was observed a few times. The V call is TRBV20-1, the J call TRBJ2-1, with no clear D. This CDR3 has 11 residues. Deletions cut 0 bases from V and 8 bases from J, with 5 bases between. In germline, CDR1 is DFQATT, CDR2 SNEGSKA (reference sequence). The CDR3 bases are TGCAGTGCTAGAGATCTTTATGAGCAGTTCTTC. Its translation is CSARDLYEQFF.

The table lists this clone with a few counts. This rearrangement joins TRBV30 to TRBJ1-6; perhaps TRBD1 as D (6 bases). The CDR3 length is 13 residues. Germline V lookup: CDR1 GTSNPN, CDR2 SVGIG (reference sequence). V lost 4 bases to trimming and J lost 8 bases, with 12 bases between them. CDR3 sequence reads: CAWTGQSYSPLHF. For the CDR3, the DNA is TGTGCCTGGACAGGACAGAGTTATTCACCCCTCCACTTT.

This clone was seen once. The chain uses TRBV29-1 and TRBJ1-2, with D possibly matching TRBD1 (6 bases). The CDR3 extends over 13 amino acids. Germline-derived CDR1 and CDR2 are SQVTM and ANQGSEA. Trimming pared 4 bases from V and 6 bases from J, leaving 15 bases between. CDR3 sequence reads: CSVVGQGPHGYTF. The CDR3 coding sequence is TGCAGCGTTGTGGGTCAGGGGCCCCATGGCTACACCTTC. Full variable domain (remainder filled in from reference TRBV29-1 and TRBJ1-2): SAVISQKPSRDICQRGTSLTIQCQVDSQVTMMFWYRQQPGQSLTLIATANQGSEATYESGFVIDKFPISRPNLTFSTLTVSNMSPEDSSIYLCSVVGQGPHGYTFGSGTRLTVV.

The J gene is TRBJ2-5, the V gene TRBV7-2; 8 nucleotides match TRBD1. CDR3 length: 15 amino acids. After removal of 3 bases from V and 0 bases from J, the junction contained 3 bases not matched to a gene. Per germline, CDR1 SGHTA and CDR2 FQGNSA. The CDR3 protein is CASSFNRGNQETQYF. In DNA, the CDR3 is TGTGCCAGCAGCTTTAACAGGGGGAACCAAGAGACCCAGTACTTC.

The rearrangement links TRBV2 to TRBJ2-2; 7 bases fit TRBD2. The trim removed 6 bases at V and 4 bases at J, leaving 14 bases unmatched. Germline V gene data show CDR1 as SNHLY and CDR2 as FYNNEI. The CDR3 spans 17 residues. CDR3 nucleotide sequence: TGTGCCAGCAGAGTTTCCCAGTCTAGCGGTCCCACCGGGGAGCTGTTTTTT. Amino acids: CASRVSQSSGPTGELFF.

The V call is TRBV30, the J call TRBJ1-3; D not resolved. The CDR3 length is 14 residues. Germline V gene lookup returns CDR1 GTSNPN and CDR2 SVGIG (reference sequence). V was pared by 2 bases and J by 0 bases, with 8 bases between. The CDR3 spells CAWSMAISGNTIYF. CDR3 nucleotides: TGTGCCTGGAGTATGGCGATCTCTGGAAACACCATATATTTT.

Points on this clone: This is likely an artifact of a read error, given a far larger clone one base away. This CDR3 is also generated by other DNA sequences in the sample. The rearrangement joins TRBV7-9 to TRBJ1-1; 10 bases align to TRBD1. Trimming cost V 5 bases and J 5 bases; bases outside gene matches: 2. Germline V gene lookup returns CDR1 SEHNR and CDR2 FQNEAQ (reference sequence). CDR3 length equals 13 residues. This CDR3 reads CASSPGQGTEAFF. The CDR3 nucleotides are TGTGCCAGCAGCCCGGGACAGGGGACTGAAGCTTTCTTT.

The sample holds many counts of this clone. The chain employs TRBV5-4 and TRBJ2-5; 11 bases match TRBD2. The CDR3 totals 15 residues. The junction had 2 bases not matched to a gene; V was cut back by 0 bases and J by 4 bases. The germline gives CDR1 SGHNT, CDR2 YYREEE (reference sequence). This chain's CDR3 is CASSLAGTSGETQYF. The CDR3, as DNA: TGTGCCAGCAGCTTGGCAGGGACTAGCGGAGAGACCCAGTACTTC.

Written as DNA, the CDR3 is TGTGCCAGCAGTTCTAGCGGGAGGGGACCCGAGCAGTACTTC. Its translation is CASSSSGRGPEQYF. The V gene is TRBV28, the J gene TRBJ2-7, with 12 bases identical to TRBD2. CDR3 length equals 14 residues. CDR1 and CDR2 from the germline V gene are MDHEN and SYDVKM. V lost 4 bases and J lost 6; bases outside the gene matches: 4.

This clone turned up a few times. The chain combines TRBV7-2 with TRBJ2-1; 12 bases map to TRBD2. CDR1 SGHTA and CDR2 FQGNSA come from the germline V gene. The CDR3 covers 16 residues. V lost 1 base, J lost 6 bases, and 4 bases stayed unmatched. CDR3 in DNA: TGTGCCAGCAGCTTAGGGCTAGCGGGAGGGAGCAATGAGCAGTTCTTC. Translating gives CASSLGLAGGSNEQFF.

This clone has a handful of counts. CDR3 sequence (DNA): TGTGCCAGCAGCTTAGAGGCGGAAGATACGCAGTATTTT. Translation gives CASSLEAEDTQYF. V is TRBV7-2 and J is TRBJ2-3; D remains unclear. The length of the CDR3 is 13 residues. CDR1 and CDR2 from the germline V gene are SGHTA and FQGNSA. The V gene lost 1 base and the J gene lost 5 bases, with 7 bases spanning the gap. Looking up the rest from reference TRBV7-2 and TRBJ2-3 gives the full variable domain: GAGVSQSPSNKVTEKGKDVELRCDPISGHTALYWYRQSLGQGLEFLIYFQGNSAPDKSGLPSDRFSAERTGGSVSTLTIQRTQQEDSAVYLCASSLEAEDTQYFGPGTRLTVL.

V and J are TRBV5-1 and TRBJ2-5, with a weak D call TRBD1 (5 bases). TRBJ2-7 matches the DNA end more closely, so the J call is doubtful. The CDR3 runs to 12 residues. Germline CDR1 SGHRS, CDR2 YFSETQ. The CDR3 spells CASSLDRYEQYF. CDR3 bases: TGCGCCAGCAGCTTGGACAGGTACGAGCAGTACTTC.

This chain connects TRBV7-9 to TRBJ2-1; 10 bases fit TRBD1. CDR3 length: 15 amino acids. The germline CDR1 and CDR2 sequences are SEHNR and FQNEAQ (reference sequence). With 1 base clipped from V and 9 bases from J, the junction kept 6 bases outside the gene matches. CDR3 region: CASSLGQGALGEQFF. For the CDR3, the DNA is TGTGCCAGCAGCTTAGGACAGGGGGCTCTAGGTGAGCAGTTCTTC.

The J gene is TRBJ2-1, the V gene TRBV5-1; 16 nucleotides line up with TRBD2. CDR3 length equals 18 residues. J was trimmed by 2 bases and V by 2 bases; bases with no gene match: 4. Germline CDR1 SGHRS, CDR2 YFSETQ. CDR3 nucleotide sequence: TGCGCCAGCAGCTTTGGGACTAGCGGGAGGGCGACCTACAATGAGCAGTTCTTC. It codes for CASSFGTSGRATYNEQFF.

This sequence joins TRBV12-5 and TRBJ2-3, with 9 bases that match TRBD1. The CDR3 is 15 amino acids. Germline V CDR1 and CDR2: LGHNT, FRNRAP. V shed 5 bases, J shed 1 base, and the junction held 4 bases outside the gene matches. The CDR3 loop reads CASGPRTGGTDTQYF. As DNA, the CDR3 is TGTGCTAGTGGTCCCCGGACAGGGGGCACAGATACGCAGTATTTT.